A selection of T cell receptor beta chains follows, all from one sample in a study of T cell repertoires in cytomegalovirus infection. TCRdb called the reads again in MiXCR, with one record for every CDR3 protein. This sample has roughly 230,000 distinct CDR3 sequences, with about 12% found just once. Sequencing used PBMCs. All receptors derive from a human donor in good health (CMV status not recorded). Some clones in this sample may be carry-over from other donors' samples. The CDR3 runs from the conserved cysteine through the conserved F or W. A D gene is named only where the DNA matches it firmly. Expanded clones get a size class; other rows say once, few or many, or leave the size out.

.	few	TRBV6-1	TRBJ2-3	TGTGCCAGCAGTGAAACGGCGGGTCTAGGCACAGATACGCAGTATTTT	CASSETAGLGTDTQYF
.	many	TRBV12-3/TRBV12-4	TRBJ1-5	TGTGCCAGCAGCCAAGGAGAGCTATTAAGCAATCAGCCCCAGCATTTT	CASSQGELLSNQPQHF
.	.	TRBV29-1	TRBJ1-3	TGCAGCGTTTCGCAGTCGGCTGGAAACACCATATATTTT	CSVSQSAGNTIYF
.	.	TRBV3-1	TRBJ2-7	TGTGCCAGCAGCCCGTCGGGGTCTGTGGCCTACGAGCAGTACTTC	CASSPSGSVAYEQYF
.	.	TRBV5-4	TRBJ2-3	TGTGCCAGCAGCTTAACGGGGGCGCAAGATACGCAGTATTTT	CASSLTGAQDTQYF
TRBD1	many	TRBV7-2	TRBJ2-7	TGTGCCAGCAGCCAATCGGGACAGGGGTTCAACGAGCAGTACTTC	CASSQSGQGFNEQYF
.	many	TRBV28	TRBJ1-5	TGTGCCAGTCGGCCGGGGGCTAGCAATCAGCCCCAGCATTTT	CASRPGASNQPQHF
.	.	TRBV19	TRBJ1-5	TGTGCCAGTAGTATCAAGACAGAATTCTCCGGCAATCAGCCCCAGCATTTT	CASSIKTEFSGNQPQHF
.	few	TRBV12-3/TRBV12-4	TRBJ2-3	TGTGCCAGCAGTTTAAGGATAGCCACAGATACGCAGTATTTT	CASSLRIATDTQYF
TRBD1	.	TRBV2	TRBJ2-1	TGTGCCAGCAGTGAAGGGCAGACAGGGAAGCAGTTCTTC	CASSEGQTGKQFF
.	.	TRBV7-6	TRBJ2-5	TGTGCCAGCAGCCAATTCGAAGAGACCCAGTACTTC	CASSQFEETQYF
.	.	TRBV19	TRBJ1-1	TGTGCCAGTAGTAAAGAAGGCCAAGAAGCTTTCTTT	CASSKEGQEAFF
TRBD1	many	TRBV7-2	TRBJ2-3	TGTGCCAGCAGCGGGTCGGGACAGGGCACAGATACGCAGTATTTT	CASSGSGQGTDTQYF
.	many	TRBV6-2/TRBV6-3	TRBJ2-1	TGTGCCAGCTGGGGACCCCTTAGCGAGCAGTTCTTC	CASWGPLSEQFF
.	many	TRBV6-2/TRBV6-3	TRBJ2-6	TGTGCCAGCAGTTCCCTCGTAGCTGGGGCCAACGTCCTGACTTTC	CASSSLVAGANVLTF
.	few	TRBV7-8	TRBJ1-6	TGTGCCAGCAGCTCGCGTCAGACGGGACTTATCTTT	CASSSRQTGLIF
.	many	TRBV20-1	TRBJ2-1	TGCAGTGCTAGCCCCTTCTCTAGCGATGAGCAGTTCTTC	CSASPFSSDEQFF
.	many	TRBV6-1	TRBJ2-7	TGTGCCAGCAGTGCCACGACTAGATCCTACGAGCAGTACTTC	CASSATTRSYEQYF
TRBD2	many	TRBV10-3	TRBJ2-2	TGTGCCATAGGGACTAGCGGGGGGGCCTCCGGGGAGCTGTTTTTT	CAIGTSGGASGELFF
.	.	TRBV25-1	TRBJ1-2	TGTGCCAGCAAATACGAGGGTCGGGATGGCTACACCTTC	CASKYEGRDGYTF
.	many	TRBV7-2	TRBJ2-3	TGTGCCAGCAGCTTAGCGCAGACCCCCCGTAGCACAGATACGCAGTATTTT	CASSLAQTPRSTDTQYF
TRBD1	many	TRBV28	TRBJ2-3	TGTGCCAGCAGCCCGGGACAGGGGCTTCGGGATACGCAGTATTTT	CASSPGQGLRDTQYF
TRBD2	many	TRBV7-9	TRBJ2-3	TGTGCCAGCAGCTCGACTAGCGGGGCAGATACGCAGTATTTT	CASSSTSGADTQYF
TRBD2	few	TRBV5-1	TRBJ2-5	TGCGCCAGCAGCTTGGGCCAACTAGCGGGGGACCAAGAGACCCAGTACTTC	CASSLGQLAGDQETQYF
.	many	TRBV6-2/TRBV6-3	TRBJ2-7	TGTGCCAGCAGTTACGGGCAGCCTCCCTACGAGCAGTACTTC	CASSYGQPPYEQYF
TRBD1	many	TRBV7-2	TRBJ2-5	TGTGCCAGCAGCTCTGACAGGGAAGAGACCCAGTACTTC	CASSSDREETQYF
TRBD1	many	TRBV12-3/TRBV12-4	TRBJ1-5	TGTGCCAGCAGTTTAGTTGGCAGGGGGCTTCAGCCCCAGCATTTT	CASSLVGRGLQPQHF
.	many	TRBV7-2	TRBJ1-2	TGTGCCAGCAGCCTTGACCTAACCGACGCCTATGGCTACACCTTC	CASSLDLTDAYGYTF
.	few	TRBV29-1	TRBJ2-2	TGCAGCGGAACTCGGGGGACCGGGGAGCTGTTTTTT	CSGTRGTGELFF
.	many	TRBV11-2	TRBJ2-7	TGTGCCAGCAGCTTAATCGGAAGGGACGAGCAGTACTTC	CASSLIGRDEQYF
TRBD2	many	TRBV20-1	TRBJ2-1	TGCAGTGCTAGAGATCCGCTAGCGGGGGGGAGCTCCTACAATGAGCAGTTCTTC	CSARDPLAGGSSYNEQFF
.	many	TRBV7-2	TRBJ1-5	TGTGCCAGCAGCCTTAACCCCAGGGCCAATCAGCCCCAGCATTTT	CASSLNPRANQPQHF
TRBD1	few	TRBV13	TRBJ2-3	TGTGCCAGCAGCTCGACAGGGTCAAATACGCAGTATTTT	CASSSTGSNTQYF
TRBD1	many	TRBV28	TRBJ2-6	TGTGCCATCGGGACAGGGGGCGCCAACGTCCTGACTTTC	CAIGTGGANVLTF
.	many	TRBV7-2	TRBJ2-7	TGTGCCAGCAGCAACTTGTTAGAGCAGTACTTC	CASSNLLEQYF
.	many	TRBV6-5	TRBJ1-4	TGTGCCAGCAGTTACGGAGTTAGTGAAAAACTGTTTTTT	CASSYGVSEKLFF
TRBD1	many	TRBV29-1	TRBJ1-1	TGCAGCGTTGTAGGACAGGGTGTATCGAACACTGAAGCTTTCTTT	CSVVGQGVSNTEAFF
.	many	TRBV11-2	TRBJ2-3	TGTGCCAGCAGCTTAGGAGCAACTAGCACAGATACGCAGTATTTT	CASSLGATSTDTQYF
.	many	TRBV19	TRBJ2-3	TGTGCCAGTAGACCTGGGGTGAGCACAGATACGCAGTATTTT	CASRPGVSTDTQYF
TRBD2	few	TRBV20-1	TRBJ2-3	TGCAGTGCTAGAGTTCCTCTAGCGGGAGGGAGCACAGATACGCAGTATTTT	CSARVPLAGGSTDTQYF
.	.	TRBV19	TRBJ2-6	TGTGCCAGTAGTATCCCGCGCTCTGGGGCCAACGTCCTGACTTTC	CASSIPRSGANVLTF
.	many	TRBV28	TRBJ1-2	TGTGCCAGCATCAAGGGTTCTTACTATGGCTACACCTTC	CASIKGSYYGYTF
.	few	TRBV20-1	TRBJ2-5	TGCAGTGCTAGAGATTCGCGGAGGGAGACCCAGTACTTC	CSARDSRRETQYF
TRBD1	many	TRBV7-6	TRBJ2-7	TGTGCCAGCAGCCCCGGGACAGGCTCCTACGAGCAGTACTTC	CASSPGTGSYEQYF
.	many	TRBV28	TRBJ1-2	TGTGCCAGCAGCCTTGTGGGTAGCCTGGACTATGGCTACACCTTC	CASSLVGSLDYGYTF
TRBD2	few	TRBV7-2	TRBJ2-7	TGTGCCAGCAGCCCGGGACTAGCCCGACTCGAGCAGTACTTC	CASSPGLARLEQYF
TRBD2	.	TRBV30	TRBJ2-6	TGTGCCTGGAGTGGAGGGAGGGCCGATGGGGCCAACGTCCTGACTTTC	CAWSGGRADGANVLTF
.	many	TRBV25-1	TRBJ1-5	TGTGCCAGCAGAAAGTCAGGGGCGGGTCAGCCCCAGCATTTT	CASRKSGAGQPQHF
TRBD2	many	TRBV7-2	TRBJ2-7	TGTGCCAGCAGCTTCGTTTGGACTAGCGGGGGGCAATACGAGCAGTACTTC	CASSFVWTSGGQYEQYF
TRBD1	.	TRBV14	TRBJ1-6	TGTGCCAGCAGCCTTACCCGGGACAGGTTCTATAATTCACCCCTCCACTTT	CASSLTRDRFYNSPLHF
TRBD1	.	TRBV28	TRBJ1-4	TGTGACAGCAGACAACCCCCGGGGACAGGCGGTGAAAAACTGTTTTTT	CDSRQPPGTGGEKLFF
TRBD1	many	TRBV20-1	TRBJ2-1	TGCAGTGCTAGCCTCGGACAGGGAATCTCCTACAATGAGCAGTTCTTC	CSASLGQGISYNEQFF
.	.	TRBV3-1	TRBJ1-6	TGTGCCAGCAGCCAAGAAAGCGGGGCGTTGGGTTCACCCCTCCACTTT	CASSQESGALGSPLHF
.	many	TRBV11-2	TRBJ1-6	TGTGCCAGCAGCTTAGATCCTGGACAGCCCTCCTATAATTCACCCCTCCACTTT	CASSLDPGQPSYNSPLHF
.	many	TRBV19	TRBJ2-2	TGTGCCAGTAGTATAGAGGTTTTGTTGGGGACACAGAACACCGGGGAGCTGTTTTTT	CASSIEVLLGTQNTGELFF
TRBD1	many	TRBV7-2	TRBJ1-5	TGTGCCAGCAGCTTAAGGGGGGGACAGGGCGAGCCCCAGCATTTT	CASSLRGGQGEPQHF
.	.	TRBV29-1	TRBJ2-7	TGCAGCGTTGAAATGGGAAAGGGGCCCTACGAGCAGTACTTC	CSVEMGKGPYEQYF
.	few	TRBV24-1	TRBJ2-5	TGTGCCACCAGTGACCTTACGACTTCGGAGACCCAGTACTTC	CATSDLTTSETQYF